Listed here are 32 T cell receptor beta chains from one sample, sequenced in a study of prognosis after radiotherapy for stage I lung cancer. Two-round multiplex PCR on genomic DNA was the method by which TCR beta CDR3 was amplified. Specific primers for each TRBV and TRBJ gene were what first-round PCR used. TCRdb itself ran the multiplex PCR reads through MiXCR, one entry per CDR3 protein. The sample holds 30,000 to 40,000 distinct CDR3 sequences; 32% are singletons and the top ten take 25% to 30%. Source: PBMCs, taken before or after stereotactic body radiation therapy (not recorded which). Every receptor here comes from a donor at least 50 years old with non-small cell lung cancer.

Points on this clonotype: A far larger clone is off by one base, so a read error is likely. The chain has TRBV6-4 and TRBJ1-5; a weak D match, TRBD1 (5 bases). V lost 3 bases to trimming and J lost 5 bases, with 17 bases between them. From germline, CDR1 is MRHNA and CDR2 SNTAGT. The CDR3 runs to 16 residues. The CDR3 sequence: CASSERSLRGDQPQHF. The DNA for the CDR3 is TGTGCCAGCAGTGAAAGGAGTCTGCGGGGCGATCAGCCCCAGCATTTT.

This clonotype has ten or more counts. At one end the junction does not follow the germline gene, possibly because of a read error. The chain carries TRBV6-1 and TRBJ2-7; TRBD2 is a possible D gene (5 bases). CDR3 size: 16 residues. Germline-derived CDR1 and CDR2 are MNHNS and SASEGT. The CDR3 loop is CASGDLRGSVSYEQYF. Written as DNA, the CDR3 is TGTGCCAGCGGTGACCTCCGGGGTTCCGTCTCCTACGAGCAGTACTTC.

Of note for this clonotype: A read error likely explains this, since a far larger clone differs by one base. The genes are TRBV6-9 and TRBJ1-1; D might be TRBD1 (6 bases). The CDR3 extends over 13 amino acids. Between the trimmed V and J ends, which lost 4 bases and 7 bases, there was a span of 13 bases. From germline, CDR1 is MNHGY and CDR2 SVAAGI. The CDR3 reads CASSFQGRNEAFF. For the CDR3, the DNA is TGTGCCAGCAGTTTCCAGGGGCGCAATGAAGCTTTCTTT.

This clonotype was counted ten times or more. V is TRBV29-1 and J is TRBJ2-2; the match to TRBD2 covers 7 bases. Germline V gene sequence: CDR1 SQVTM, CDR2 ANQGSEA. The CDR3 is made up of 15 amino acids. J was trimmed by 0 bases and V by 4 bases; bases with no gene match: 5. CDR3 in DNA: TGCAGCGTTGTAGAAGGGACTACGAACACCGGGGAGCTGTTTTTT. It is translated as CSVVEGTTNTGELFF.

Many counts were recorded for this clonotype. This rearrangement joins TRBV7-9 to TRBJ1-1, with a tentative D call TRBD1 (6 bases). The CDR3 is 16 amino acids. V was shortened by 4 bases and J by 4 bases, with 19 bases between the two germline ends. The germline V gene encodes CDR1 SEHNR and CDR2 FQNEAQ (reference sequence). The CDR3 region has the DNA TGTGCCAGCAGCTGGACACAGGGCGCGGGGGTCACTGAAGCTTTCTTT. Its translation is CASSWTQGAGVTEAFF.

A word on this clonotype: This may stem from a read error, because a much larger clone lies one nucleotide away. The DNA for the CDR3 is TGTGCCACCATCCGGACACGAAATCAGCCCCAGCATTTT. This encodes CATIRTRNQPQHF. The V gene is TRBV15, the J gene TRBJ1-5, with D possibly TRBD1 on 5 matching bases. V was clipped by 7 bases and J by 4 bases, with 11 bases between them. Germline CDR1 LNHNV, CDR2 YYDKDF (reference sequence). This CDR3 comprises 13 residues.

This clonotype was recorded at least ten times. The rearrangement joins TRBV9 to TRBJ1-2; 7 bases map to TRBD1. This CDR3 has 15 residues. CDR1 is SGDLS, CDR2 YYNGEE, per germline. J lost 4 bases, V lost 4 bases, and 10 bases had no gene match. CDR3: CASSPRGDRSYGYTF. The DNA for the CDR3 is TGTGCCAGCAGCCCACGCGGGGACAGATCCTATGGCTACACCTTC. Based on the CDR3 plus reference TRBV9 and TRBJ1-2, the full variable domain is DSGVTQTPKHLITATGQRVTLRCSPRSGDLSVYWYQQSLDQGLQFLIQYYNGEERAKGNILERFSAQQFPDLHSELNLSSLELGDSALYFCASSPRGDRSYGYTFGSGTRLTVV.

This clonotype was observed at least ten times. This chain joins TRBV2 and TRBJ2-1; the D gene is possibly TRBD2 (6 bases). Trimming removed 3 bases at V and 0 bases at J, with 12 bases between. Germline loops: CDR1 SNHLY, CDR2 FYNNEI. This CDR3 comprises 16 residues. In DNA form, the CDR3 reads TGTGCCAGCAGTGAGACTAGATCACCCTCCTACAATGAGCAGTTCTTC. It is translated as CASSETRSPSYNEQFF.

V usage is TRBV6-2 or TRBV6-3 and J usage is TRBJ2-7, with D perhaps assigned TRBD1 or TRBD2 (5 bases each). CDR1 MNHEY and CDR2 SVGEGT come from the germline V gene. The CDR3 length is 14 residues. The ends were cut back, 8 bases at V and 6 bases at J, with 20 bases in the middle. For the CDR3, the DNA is TGTGCCAGCGGTCCGTCGGGACGGTTTTTCGAGCAGTACTTC. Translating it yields CASGPSGRFFEQYF.

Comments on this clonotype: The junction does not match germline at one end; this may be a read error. The CDR3 loop reads CAISSRAGPLRYTF. As DNA, the CDR3 is TGTGCCATCAGTTCACGGGCAGGCCCCTTGCGCTACACCTTC. The rearrangement uses TRBV25-1 and TRBJ1-2; D is undetermined. This CDR3 region has 14 residues. Germline lookup yields CDR1 MGHDK and CDR2 SYGVNS.

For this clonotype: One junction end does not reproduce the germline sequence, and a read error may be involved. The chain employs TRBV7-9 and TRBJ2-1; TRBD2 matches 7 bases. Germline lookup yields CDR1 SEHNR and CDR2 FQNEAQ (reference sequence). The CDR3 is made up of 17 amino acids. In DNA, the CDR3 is TGTGCCAGCAGCTTCTTACACGCCGGCAGGGACTACAGTGAGCAGTTCTTC. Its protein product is CASSFLHAGRDYSEQFF.

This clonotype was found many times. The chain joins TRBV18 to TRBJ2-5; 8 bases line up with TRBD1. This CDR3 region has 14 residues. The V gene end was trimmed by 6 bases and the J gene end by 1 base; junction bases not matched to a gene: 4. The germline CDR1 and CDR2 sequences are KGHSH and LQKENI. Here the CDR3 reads CASSPGQGQETQYF. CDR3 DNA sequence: TGTGCCAGCTCTCCTGGACAGGGCCAAGAGACCCAGTACTTC.

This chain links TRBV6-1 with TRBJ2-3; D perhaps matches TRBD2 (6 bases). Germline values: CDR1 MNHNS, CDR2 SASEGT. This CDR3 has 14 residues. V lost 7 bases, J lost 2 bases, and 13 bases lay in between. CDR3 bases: TGTGCCAGCATGGGGACTTGGTTCACAGATACGCAGTATTTT. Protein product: CASMGTWFTDTQYF.

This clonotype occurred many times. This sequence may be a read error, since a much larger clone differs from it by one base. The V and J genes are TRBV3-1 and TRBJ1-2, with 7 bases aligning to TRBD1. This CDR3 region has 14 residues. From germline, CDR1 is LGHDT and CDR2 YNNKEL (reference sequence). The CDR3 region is CAGSQPGQPYGYTF. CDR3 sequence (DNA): TGTGCCGGCAGCCAACCGGGACAGCCTTATGGCTACACCTTC.

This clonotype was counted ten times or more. The CDR3 bases are TGTGCCAGCAGCTTAGACAGAGGTACGCAGTATTTT. This encodes CASSLDRGTQYF. The J gene is TRBJ2-3, the V gene TRBV7-2; no clear D gene. Germline values: CDR1 SGHTA, CDR2 FQGNSA. V lost 1 base, J lost 8 bases, and 7 bases lay in between. The CDR3 runs to 12 residues. The full variable domain, rest sourced from reference TRBV7-2 and TRBJ2-3, is GAGVSQSPSNKVTEKGKDVELRCDPISGHTALYWYRQSLGQGLEFLIYFQGNSAPDKSGLPSDRFSAERTGGSVSTLTIQRTQQEDSAVYLCASSLDRGTQYFGPGTRLTVL.

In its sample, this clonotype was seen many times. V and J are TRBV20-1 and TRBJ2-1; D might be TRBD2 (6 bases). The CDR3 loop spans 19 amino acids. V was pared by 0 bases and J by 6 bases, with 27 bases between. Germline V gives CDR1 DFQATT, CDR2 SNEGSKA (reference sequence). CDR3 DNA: TGCAGTGCTAGAGATAAGGATGAAGTGCGCGGGGCCTCTCGCAATGAGCAGTTCTTC. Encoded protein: CSARDKDEVRGASRNEQFF.

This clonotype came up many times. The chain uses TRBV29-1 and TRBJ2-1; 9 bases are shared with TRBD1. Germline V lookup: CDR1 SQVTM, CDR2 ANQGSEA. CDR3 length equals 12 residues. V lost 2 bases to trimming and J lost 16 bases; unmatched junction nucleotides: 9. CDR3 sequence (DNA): TGCAGCGTTGAATTTAGTGGGACAGGGCGATTCTTC. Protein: CSVEFSGTGRFF.

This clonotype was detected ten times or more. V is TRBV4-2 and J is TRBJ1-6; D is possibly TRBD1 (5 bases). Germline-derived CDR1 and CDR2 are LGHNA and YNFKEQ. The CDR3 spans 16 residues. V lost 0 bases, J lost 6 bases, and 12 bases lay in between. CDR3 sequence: CASSQDQGLSNSPLHF. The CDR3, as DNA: TGTGCCAGCAGCCAAGATCAGGGATTAAGTAATTCACCCCTCCACTTT.

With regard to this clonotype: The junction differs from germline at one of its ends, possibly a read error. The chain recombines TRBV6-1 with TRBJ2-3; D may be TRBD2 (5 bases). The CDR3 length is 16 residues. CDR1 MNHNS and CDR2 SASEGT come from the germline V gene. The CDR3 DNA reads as TGTGCCAGCAGACTAGAGGGTTACTCAAGCACAGATACGAAGTATTTT. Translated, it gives CASRLEGYSSTDTKYF.

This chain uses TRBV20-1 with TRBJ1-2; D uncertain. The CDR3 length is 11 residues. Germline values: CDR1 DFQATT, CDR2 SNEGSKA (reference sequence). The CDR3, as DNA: TGCGTAGGGAGGTCCGGGAGTGGCTACACCTTC. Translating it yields CVGRSGSGYTF.

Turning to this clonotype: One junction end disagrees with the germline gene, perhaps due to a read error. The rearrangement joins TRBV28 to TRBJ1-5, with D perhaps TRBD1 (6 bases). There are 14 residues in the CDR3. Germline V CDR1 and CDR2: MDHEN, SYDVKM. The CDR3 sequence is CASHTTGFHQPQHF. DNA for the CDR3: TGTGCCAGCCACACCACAGGGTTCCATCAGCCCCAGCACTTT.

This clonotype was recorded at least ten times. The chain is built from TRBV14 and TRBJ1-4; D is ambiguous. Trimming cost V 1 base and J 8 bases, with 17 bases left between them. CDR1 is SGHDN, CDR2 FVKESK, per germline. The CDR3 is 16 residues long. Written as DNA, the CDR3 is TGTGCCAGCAGCCAAGCTTCCGACGCCATGTGGGAAAAACTGTTTTTT. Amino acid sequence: CASSQASDAMWEKLFF. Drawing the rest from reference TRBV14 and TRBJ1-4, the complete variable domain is EAGVTQFPSHSVIEKGQTVTLRCDPISGHDNLYWYRRVMGKEIKFLLHFVKESKQDESGMPNNRFLAERTGGTYSTLKVQPAELEDSGVYFCASSQASDAMWEKLFFGSGTQLSVL.

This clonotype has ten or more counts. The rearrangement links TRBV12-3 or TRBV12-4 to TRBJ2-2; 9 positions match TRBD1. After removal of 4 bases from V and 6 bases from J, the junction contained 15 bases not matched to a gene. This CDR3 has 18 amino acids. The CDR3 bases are TGTGCCAGCAGTTCGAAATACGGGACAGGGATTTCACCCGGGGAGCTGTTTTTT. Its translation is CASSSKYGTGISPGELFF.

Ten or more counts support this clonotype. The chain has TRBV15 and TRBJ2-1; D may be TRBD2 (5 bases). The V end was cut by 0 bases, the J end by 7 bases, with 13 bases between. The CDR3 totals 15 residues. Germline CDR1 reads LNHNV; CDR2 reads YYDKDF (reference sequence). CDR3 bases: TGTGCCACCAGCAGAGATCACGGCAGAGGGAATGAGCAGTTCTTC. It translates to CATSRDHGRGNEQFF.

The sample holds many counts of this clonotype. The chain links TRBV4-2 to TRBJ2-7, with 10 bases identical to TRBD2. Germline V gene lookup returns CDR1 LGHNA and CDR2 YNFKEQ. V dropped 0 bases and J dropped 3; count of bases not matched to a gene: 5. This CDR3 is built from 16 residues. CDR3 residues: CASSQDLASGSYEQYF. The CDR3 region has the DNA TGTGCCAGCAGCCAAGACTTGGCTAGCGGGAGCTACGAGCAGTACTTC.

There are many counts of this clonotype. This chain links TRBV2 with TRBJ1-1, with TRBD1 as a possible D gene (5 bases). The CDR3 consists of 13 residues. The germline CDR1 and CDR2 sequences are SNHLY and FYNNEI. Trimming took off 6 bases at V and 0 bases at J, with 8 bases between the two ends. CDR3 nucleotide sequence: TGTGCCAGCAGGGACACGATGAACACTGAAGCTTTCTTT. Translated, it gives CASRDTMNTEAFF.

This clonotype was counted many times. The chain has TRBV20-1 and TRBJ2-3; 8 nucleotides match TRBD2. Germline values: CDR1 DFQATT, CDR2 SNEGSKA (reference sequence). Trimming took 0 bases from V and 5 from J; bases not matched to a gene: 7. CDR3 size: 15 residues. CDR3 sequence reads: CSARDARGGLDTQYF. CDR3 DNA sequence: TGCAGTGCTAGAGATGCACGGGGGGGCCTAGATACGCAGTATTTT.

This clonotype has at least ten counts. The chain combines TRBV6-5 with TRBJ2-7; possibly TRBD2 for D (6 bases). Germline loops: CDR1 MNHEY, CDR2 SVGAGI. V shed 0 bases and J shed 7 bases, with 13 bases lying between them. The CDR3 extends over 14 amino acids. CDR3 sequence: CASSYSWTAGEQYF. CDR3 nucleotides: TGTGCCAGCAGTTACTCCTGGACCGCGGGGGAGCAGTACTTC.

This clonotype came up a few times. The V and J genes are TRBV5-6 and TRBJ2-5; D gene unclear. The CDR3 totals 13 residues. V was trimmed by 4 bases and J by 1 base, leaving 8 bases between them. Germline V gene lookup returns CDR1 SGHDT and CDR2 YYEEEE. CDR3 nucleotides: TGTGCCAGCAGCCCCCAGACCCAAGAGACCCAGTACTTC. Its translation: CASSPQTQETQYF.

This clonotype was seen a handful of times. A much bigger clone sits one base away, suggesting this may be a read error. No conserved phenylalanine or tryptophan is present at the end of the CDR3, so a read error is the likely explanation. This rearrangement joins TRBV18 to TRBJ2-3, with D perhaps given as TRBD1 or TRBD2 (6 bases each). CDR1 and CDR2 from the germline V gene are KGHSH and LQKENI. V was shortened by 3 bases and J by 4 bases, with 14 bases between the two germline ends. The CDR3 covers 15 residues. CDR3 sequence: CASSPPSGAADTQYS. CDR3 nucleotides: TGTGCCAGCTCACCCCCCTCGGGGGCAGCAGATACGCAGTATTCT.

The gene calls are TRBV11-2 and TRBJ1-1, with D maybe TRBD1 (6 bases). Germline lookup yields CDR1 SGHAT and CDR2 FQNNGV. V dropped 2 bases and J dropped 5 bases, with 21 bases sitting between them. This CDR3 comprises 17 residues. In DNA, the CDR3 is TGTGCCAGCAGCTTAAGTCAGTTACTGGGGGCGGATACTGAAGCTTTCTTT. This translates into CASSLSQLLGADTEAFF.

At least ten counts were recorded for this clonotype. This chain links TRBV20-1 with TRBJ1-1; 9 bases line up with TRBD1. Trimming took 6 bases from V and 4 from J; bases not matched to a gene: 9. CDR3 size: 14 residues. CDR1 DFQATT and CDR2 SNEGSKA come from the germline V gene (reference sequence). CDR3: CSAKGQGWSTEAFF. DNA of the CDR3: TGCAGTGCCAAGGGACAGGGATGGAGCACTGAAGCTTTCTTT.